The rows below give T cell receptor beta chains drawn from one sample of a study of shared clonotypes between healthy human individuals. TCRdb keeps only in-frame clones here, not all; method: immunoSEQ multiplex PCR. Of about 2.4 million clones listed, roughly 92% are singletons. Sequencing input: naive CD4+ T cells sorted from blood. The receptors derive from a man aged 18-30 years in good health. CDR3s include the opening cysteine and the closing phenylalanine or tryptophan. Each record gives: V gene, clone size, D gene, J gene, CDR3 protein, CDR3 DNA. A D gene is named only where the DNA matches it firmly. Not every row has a clone size; where given, it reads once, few, many or a size class.

v_gene: TRBV30; abundance: once; d_gene: .; j_gene: TRBJ2-4; CDR3aa: CAWSDKNIQYF; CDR3nt: TGTGCCTGGAGCGATAAAAACATTCAGTACTTC
v_gene: TRBV18; abundance: .; d_gene: .; j_gene: TRBJ1-1; CDR3aa: CASSPGQRMNTEAFF; CDR3nt: TGTGCCAGCTCACCAGGACAAAGGATGAACACTGAAGCTTTCTTT
v_gene: TRBV19; abundance: .; d_gene: .; j_gene: TRBJ2-7; CDR3aa: CASGATGASSYEQYF; CDR3nt: TGTGCCAGTGGGGCGACCGGGGCTTCCTCCTACGAGCAGTACTTC
v_gene: TRBV4-3; abundance: .; d_gene: .; j_gene: TRBJ2-1; CDR3aa: CASSQEFGGRVRITFF; CDR3nt: TGCGCCAGCAGCCAAGAGTTCGGGGGCCGAGTGAGAATAACTTTCTTC
v_gene: TRBV4-1; abundance: .; d_gene: TRBD2; j_gene: TRBJ2-7; CDR3aa: CASSLRTSGSYEQYF; CDR3nt: TGCGCCAGCAGCCTCAGGACTAGCGGCTCCTACGAGCAGTACTTC
v_gene: TRBV4-1; abundance: .; d_gene: .; j_gene: TRBJ1-3; CDR3aa: CASSQDRLGRDTGNTIYF; CDR3nt: TGCGCCAGCAGCCAAGATCGGCTAGGAAGGGATACTGGAAACACCATATATTTT
v_gene: TRBV25-1; abundance: .; d_gene: .; j_gene: TRBJ2-5; CDR3aa: CASSDGQLIGETQYF; CDR3nt: TGTGCCAGCAGTGACGGACAGTTAATTGGAGAGACCCAGTACTTC
v_gene: TRBV5-1; abundance: .; d_gene: .; j_gene: TRBJ2-2; CDR3aa: CASSPPKVNTGELFF; CDR3nt: TGCGCCAGCAGCCCTCCCAAAGTGAACACCGGGGAGCTGTTTTTT
v_gene: TRBV10-3; abundance: once; d_gene: TRBD2; j_gene: TRBJ2-1; CDR3aa: CAITGGGNEQFF; CDR3nt: TGTGCCATCACAGGCGGGGGCAATGAGCAGTTCTTC
v_gene: TRBV7-6; abundance: .; d_gene: TRBD2; j_gene: TRBJ2-3; CDR3aa: CASSLARAGGGADTQYF; CDR3nt: TGTGCCAGCAGCTTAGCGCGAGCGGGGGGTGGGGCAGATACGCAGTATTTT
v_gene: TRBV7-2; abundance: .; d_gene: TRBD2; j_gene: TRBJ2-7; CDR3aa: CASSLWLAGGSFYEQYF; CDR3nt: TGTGCCAGCAGCTTATGGTTAGCGGGAGGCTCCTTCTACGAGCAGTACTTC
v_gene: TRBV9; abundance: .; d_gene: .; j_gene: TRBJ2-4; CDR3aa: CASSLESGQGKFYKNIQYF; CDR3nt: TGTGCCAGCAGCCTAGAATCGGGGCAGGGGAAATTCTACAAAAACATTCAGTACTTC
v_gene: TRBV7-9; abundance: .; d_gene: TRBD2; j_gene: TRBJ2-1; CDR3aa: CASSLSGSSNEQFF; CDR3nt: TGTGCCAGCAGCCTTAGCGGGAGCTCCAATGAGCAGTTCTTC
v_gene: TRBV2; abundance: .; d_gene: TRBD1; j_gene: TRBJ1-4; CDR3aa: CASSDRTGSEKLFF; CDR3nt: TGTGCCAGCAGTGACCGGACAGGGAGTGAAAAACTGTTTTTT
v_gene: TRBV5-6; abundance: .; d_gene: TRBD1; j_gene: TRBJ2-2; CDR3aa: CASSRGTGGRTNTGELFF; CDR3nt: TGTGCCAGCAGCCGCGGGACAGGGGGTAGGACGAACACCGGGGAGCTGTTTTTT
v_gene: TRBV13; abundance: .; d_gene: TRBD1; j_gene: TRBJ1-1; CDR3aa: CASSSGQENTEAFF; CDR3nt: TGTGCCAGCAGCTCCGGACAGGAGAACACTGAAGCTTTCTTT
v_gene: TRBV19; abundance: once; d_gene: .; j_gene: TRBJ1-2; CDR3aa: CASSIDRRQGRPYGYTF; CDR3nt: TGTGCCAGTAGTATAGATCGTCGGCAGGGCCGCCCGTATGGCTACACCTTC
v_gene: TRBV5-1; abundance: .; d_gene: .; j_gene: TRBJ2-3; CDR3aa: CASRDGGSSTDTQYF; CDR3nt: TGCGCCAGCAGGGATGGGGGTTCTAGCACAGATACGCAGTATTTT
v_gene: TRBV7-7; abundance: .; d_gene: TRBD2; j_gene: TRBJ2-5; CDR3aa: CASSMGSGRNGETQYF; CDR3nt: TGTGCTAGCAGCATGGGGAGCGGGAGAAACGGAGAGACCCAGTACTTC
v_gene: TRBV6-5; abundance: .; d_gene: TRBD1; j_gene: TRBJ1-1; CDR3aa: CASRGTDLNTEAFF; CDR3nt: TGTGCCAGCAGAGGGACAGACTTGAACACTGAAGCTTTCTTT
v_gene: TRBV4-1; abundance: .; d_gene: .; j_gene: TRBJ2-1; CDR3aa: CASSHPWGANNEQFF; CDR3nt: TGCGCCAGCAGCCATCCCTGGGGCGCAAACAATGAGCAGTTCTTC
v_gene: TRBV5-1; abundance: .; d_gene: TRBD1; j_gene: TRBJ1-5; CDR3aa: CASSPGQGAANQPQHF; CDR3nt: TGTGCCAGCAGCCCGGGGCAGGGGGCCGCTAATCAGCCCCAGCATTTT
v_gene: TRBV7-6; abundance: .; d_gene: .; j_gene: TRBJ2-5; CDR3aa: CASSPRRQSWETQYF; CDR3nt: TGTGCCAGCAGTCCTAGACGCCAAAGCTGGGAGACCCAGTACTTC
v_gene: TRBV6-1; abundance: .; d_gene: .; j_gene: TRBJ1-2; CDR3aa: CASSGRIRDYGYTF; CDR3nt: TGTGCCAGCAGTGGAAGGATCAGGGACTATGGCTACACCTTC
v_gene: TRBV6-6; abundance: .; d_gene: .; j_gene: TRBJ2-3; CDR3aa: CASNLGARADTQYF; CDR3nt: TGTGCCAGCAACCTGGGAGCCCGGGCAGATACGCAGTATTTT
v_gene: TRBV7-8; abundance: .; d_gene: .; j_gene: TRBJ1-6; CDR3aa: CASSLVLLSYNSPLHF; CDR3nt: TGTGCCAGCAGCCTGGTTCTACTCTCCTATAATTCACCCCTCCACTTT
v_gene: TRBV9; abundance: .; d_gene: TRBD2; j_gene: TRBJ2-3; CDR3aa: CASSVAGGLTDTQYF; CDR3nt: TGTGCCAGCAGCGTAGCGGGAGGACTGACAGATACGCAGTATTTT
v_gene: TRBV29-1; abundance: .; d_gene: .; j_gene: TRBJ2-7; CDR3aa: CSAANYEQYF; CDR3nt: TGCAGCGCCGCCAACTACGAGCAGTACTTC
v_gene: TRBV5-1; abundance: .; d_gene: TRBD2; j_gene: TRBJ2-3; CDR3aa: CASSVGLAGGGTDTQYF; CDR3nt: TGCGCCAGCAGCGTCGGACTAGCGGGAGGGGGCACAGATACGCAGTATTTT
v_gene: TRBV30; abundance: .; d_gene: .; j_gene: TRBJ2-7; CDR3aa: CAWNRVGEQYF; CDR3nt: TGTGCCTGGAACAGGGTCGGTGAGCAGTACTTC
v_gene: TRBV5-1; abundance: .; d_gene: TRBD1; j_gene: TRBJ1-1; CDR3aa: CASSLTGEVTEAFF; CDR3nt: TGCGCCAGCAGCCTGACAGGGGAGGTGACTGAAGCTTTCTTT
v_gene: TRBV4-1; abundance: .; d_gene: .; j_gene: TRBJ2-2; CDR3aa: CASSQSRVLTGELFF; CDR3nt: TGCGCCAGCAGCCAATCCAGGGTGTTGACCGGGGAGCTGTTTTTT
v_gene: TRBV7-9; abundance: once; d_gene: TRBD1; j_gene: TRBJ1-3; CDR3aa: CASREDRGVKGNTIYF; CDR3nt: TGTGCCAGCAGAGAAGACAGGGGGGTAAAAGGAAACACCATATATTTT
v_gene: TRBV7-8; abundance: .; d_gene: TRBD2; j_gene: TRBJ2-5; CDR3aa: CASSHSGGVTETQYF; CDR3nt: TGTGCCAGCAGCCATAGCGGGGGGGTCACCGAGACCCAGTACTTC
v_gene: TRBV5-4; abundance: .; d_gene: .; j_gene: TRBJ2-7; CDR3aa: CASSLGGTDEQYF; CDR3nt: TGTGCCAGCAGCTTGGGGGGGACGGACGAGCAGTACTTC
v_gene: TRBV19; abundance: .; d_gene: .; j_gene: TRBJ1-5; CDR3aa: CASSRDINQPQHF; CDR3nt: TGTGCCAGTAGTCGGGACATAAATCAGCCCCAGCATTTT
v_gene: TRBV7-9; abundance: .; d_gene: TRBD1; j_gene: TRBJ1-2; CDR3aa: CASSLKGGAGGPNYGYTF; CDR3nt: TGTGCCAGCAGCTTAAAAGGGGGCGCAGGGGGCCCTAACTATGGCTACACCTTC
v_gene: TRBV6-1; abundance: .; d_gene: .; j_gene: TRBJ2-7; CDR3aa: CASSELASTSYEQYF; CDR3nt: TGTGCCAGCAGTGAATTGGCTAGCACTTCCTACGAGCAGTACTTC
v_gene: TRBV29-1; abundance: .; d_gene: .; j_gene: TRBJ2-4; CDR3aa: CSVEDYRENIQYF; CDR3nt: TGCAGCGTTGAGGATTACAGGGAAAACATTCAGTACTTC
v_gene: TRBV14; abundance: .; d_gene: .; j_gene: TRBJ2-7; CDR3aa: CASSLRFRGYEQYF; CDR3nt: TGTGCCAGCAGCCTTCGCTTCAGGGGCTACGAGCAGTACTTC
v_gene: TRBV7-2; abundance: .; d_gene: .; j_gene: TRBJ1-1; CDR3aa: CASSAYQGGDTEAFF; CDR3nt: TGTGCCAGCAGCGCCTACCAGGGAGGAGACACTGAAGCTTTCTTT
v_gene: TRBV4-1; abundance: .; d_gene: .; j_gene: TRBJ1-5; CDR3aa: CASSPLSLDQPQHF; CDR3nt: TGCGCCAGCAGCCCGCTCTCGTTGGATCAGCCCCAGCATTTT
v_gene: TRBV23-1; abundance: .; d_gene: .; j_gene: TRBJ2-7; CDR3aa: CASSHTAASYEQYF; CDR3nt: TGCGCCAGCAGTCATACGGCAGCCTCCTACGAGCAGTACTTC